This T cell receptor (beta chain) was captured by sequencing in a study of cytomegalovirus exposure and HLA in healthy donors. The wider study: Counted in an early data release were about 85 million unique TCRs from HLA-typed donors. Study observations and caveats: Several of the most significant clusters appeared linked to common viral pathogens, based on a later analysis. CMV serostatus stood as the only immune exposure information on hand. In a later analysis, HLA-C alleles had the fewest associated TCRs, DRB1 alleles the most.

A multiplex PCR was run with 60 Vbeta primers and 13 Jbeta primers. The protocol was immunoSEQ multiplex PCR, while the TCRdb copy is restricted to in-frame clones and leaves out a portion. This table has approximately 200,000 clones, just over 75% appearing once. Looked up from germline, CDR1 is SGHTA and CDR2 is FQGTGA. There are 15 residues in the CDR3. With 4 bases removed from V and 0 bases from J, the gap between germline ends came to 13 bases. As regards this clone: Its antigen is not known.

Sequenced: PBMCs. The TCR sequence derives from a man younger than 40 in good health and CMV-seronegative. The chain recombines TRBV7-3 with TRBJ2-7, with D tentatively TRBD2 (6 bases). The DNA for the CDR3 is TGTGCCAGCAGCTACGGGACTGCCCCCTCCTACGAGCAGTACTTC. It is translated as CASSYGTAPSYEQYF.